This TCR beta chain appears in the sequencing data of a study of cytomegalovirus exposure and HLA in healthy donors. This CDR3 is 16 amino acids long. Germline CDR1 reads LGHNA; CDR2 reads YNFKEQ. The V and J ends lost 5 bases and 5 bases respectively, with 18 bases between them. This PCR relied on a set of 60 Vbeta primers and 13 Jbeta primers. Only in-frame clones appear in the TCRdb table, and some are missing; sequencing was by immunoSEQ multiplex PCR. Of some 180,000 clones listed, 75% to 90% were seen once; the top ten hold roughly 0.98%. Study-level points and caveats: When analyzed later, the rates of TCR association showed variation by HLA locus, with DRB1 the most and HLA-C the fewest. Cytomegalovirus-associated status was assigned to 150 to 200 TCR beta chains.

With regard to this clone: The antigen is undetermined.

Healthy people donating bone marrow made up the donors. Sequencing was performed on PBMCs. The sequence derives from a boy aged 2 to 10 in good health and CMV-seronegative. The J gene is TRBJ2-2, the V gene TRBV4-2; possibly TRBD1 for D (5 bases). The CDR3 spells CASSRETELGTGELFF. The CDR3 DNA is TGTGCCAGCAGCAGAGAGACAGAGCTCGGAACCGGGGAGCTGTTTTTT.